The 6 T cell receptor beta chains below all came from one sample that was sequenced in a study of shared clonotypes between healthy human individuals. The data were produced by immunoSEQ multiplex PCR, yet TCRdb's version contains in-frame clones alone and is incomplete. This table holds under 1,100,000 clones, about 75% found once. The sample comprised memory CD4+ T cells sorted from blood. Subset indicated: CD45RA-negative fraction. The receptors come from a man aged 18 to 35 in good health.

CDR3 residues: CASSTRTGLSTGELFF. CDR3 nucleotide sequence: TGTGCCAGCAGCACCCGAACAGGGCTCTCCACCGGGGAGCTGTTTTTT. V is TRBV11-2 and J is TRBJ2-2, with TRBD1 as a possible D gene (6 bases). The CDR3 has 16 amino acids. Trimming took 5 bases from V and 4 from J, leaving 17 bases between them. From germline, CDR1 is SGHAT and CDR2 FQNNGV.

This chain connects TRBV5-1 to TRBJ1-2; 11 positions match TRBD1. The CDR3 contains 15 residues. Germline V gives CDR1 SGHRS, CDR2 YFSETQ. J gave up 7 bases and V 0 bases, and 5 bases lay outside the gene matches. The CDR3 loop is CASSLDGQGARGYTF. CDR3 DNA: TGCGCCAGCAGCTTGGATGGACAGGGGGCTCGTGGCTACACCTTC.

This chain joins TRBV29-1 and TRBJ2-1, with D possibly matching TRBD2 (7 bases). This CDR3 spans 15 amino acids. Trimming left V 8 bases short and J 8 bases short, with 25 bases between. Germline CDR1 SQVTM, CDR2 ANQGSEA. CDR3 DNA sequence: TGCAGCTCCAGGGCGGTGGGGGGGCCAGGGGATGAGCAGTTCTTC. This sequence encodes CSSRAVGGPGDEQFF.

This clone turned up a few times. The gene calls are TRBV10-3 and TRBJ2-2; 14 nucleotides line up with TRBD2. The ends lost 10 bases at V and 9 bases at J; junction bases unmatched: 13. This CDR3 has 16 amino acids. Germline V gene data show CDR1 as ENHRY and CDR2 as SYGVKD. The DNA of the CDR3 is TGTGCCACGGGACTAGCGGGAGTAGGACCGAGCCGGGAGCTGTTTTTT. Translating it yields CATGLAGVGPSRELFF.

This rearrangement joins TRBV2 to TRBJ2-5, with 8 bases matching TRBD2. This CDR3 is built from 13 residues. J was trimmed by 5 bases and V by 7 bases; bases with no gene match: 6. Germline lookup yields CDR1 SNHLY and CDR2 FYNNEI. This CDR3 reads CASKAGGTETQYF. CDR3 DNA sequence: TGTGCCAGCAAGGCGGGGGGCACGGAGACCCAGTACTTC.

This clone was picked up a small number of times. V gene TRBV11-2 combines with J gene TRBJ1-2, with D tentatively TRBD1 (5 bases). V gave up 5 bases and J gave up 5 bases, with 9 bases separating them. CDR3 length equals 12 residues. From germline, CDR1 is SGHAT and CDR2 FQNNGV. The CDR3 sequence: CASSPSGYGYTF. CDR3 coding DNA: TGTGCCAGCAGCCCCTCAGGGTATGGCTACACCTTC. Using reference TRBV11-2 and TRBJ1-2 for the parts outside the CDR3, the full variable domain is EAGVAQSPRYKIIEKRQSVAFWCNPISGHATLYWYQQILGQGPKLLIQFQNNGVVDDSQLPKDRFSAERLKGVDSTLKIQPAKLEDSAVYLCASSPSGYGYTFGSGTRLTVV.